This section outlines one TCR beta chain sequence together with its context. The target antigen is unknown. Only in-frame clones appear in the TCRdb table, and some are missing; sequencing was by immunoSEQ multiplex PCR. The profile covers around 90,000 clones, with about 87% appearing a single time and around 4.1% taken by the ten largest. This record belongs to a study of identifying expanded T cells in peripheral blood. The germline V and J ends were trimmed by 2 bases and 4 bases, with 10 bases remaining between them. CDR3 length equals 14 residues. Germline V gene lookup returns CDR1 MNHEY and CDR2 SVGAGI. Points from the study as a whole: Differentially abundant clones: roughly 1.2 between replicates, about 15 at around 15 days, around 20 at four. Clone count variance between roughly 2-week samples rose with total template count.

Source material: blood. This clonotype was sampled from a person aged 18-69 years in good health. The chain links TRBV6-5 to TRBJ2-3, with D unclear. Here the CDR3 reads CASSYGRSSDTQYF. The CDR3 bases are TGTGCCAGCAGTTACGGGCGGTCATCAGATACGCAGTATTTT.